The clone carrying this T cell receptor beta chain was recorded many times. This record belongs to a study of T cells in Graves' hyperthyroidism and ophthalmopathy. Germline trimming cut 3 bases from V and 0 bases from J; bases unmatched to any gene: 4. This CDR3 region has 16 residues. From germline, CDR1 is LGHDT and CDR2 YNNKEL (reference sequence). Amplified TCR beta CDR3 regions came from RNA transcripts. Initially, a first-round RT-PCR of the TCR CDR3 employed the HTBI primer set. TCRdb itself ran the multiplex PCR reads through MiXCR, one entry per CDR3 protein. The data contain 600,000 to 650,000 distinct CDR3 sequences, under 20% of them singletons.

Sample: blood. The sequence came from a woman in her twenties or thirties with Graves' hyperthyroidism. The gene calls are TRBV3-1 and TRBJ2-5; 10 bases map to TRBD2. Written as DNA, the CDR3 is TGTGCCAGCAGCCACCTAGCGGGAGAACACCAAGAGACCCAGTACTTC. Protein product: CASSHLAGEHQETQYF.